This T cell receptor beta chain was documented in a study of metastatic and nonmetastatic thyroid tumors (TCRdb year 2020). Describing the broader study: The researchers compared repertoires between peripheral blood samples and tumor or nodule tissue samples from patients with malignant or benign thyroid disease.

The library was prepared using PCR. Sequenced using an Illumina HiSeq 4000. High-throughput sequencing was used to profile the TCR beta-chain CDR3 region of each patient. The authors processed their data as follows. The researchers built a classifier to tell apart papillary thyroid cancer patients with distant metastasis, based on CDR3 differences among clinicopathological groups. To measure repertoire diversity the researchers used the Shannon index, while the Morisita-Horn index served to gauge how similar the tumor and blood repertoires were. TCRdb trimmed public reads at Q25 via fastp, called clones via MiXCR and kept in-frame beta chains. V and J calls and clone size were set by TCRdb, not the authors. This sample holds 7,500 to 9,500 clones; around 23% were observed only once. The top ten clones comprise roughly 28% of the sample. Concerning this clone itself: Its binding antigen is unknown. No qualities accompany the bases; no much larger clone lies one base away.

What the research found in general, with its limitations: TCR beta diversity was reported as significantly higher in malignant tumors than in benign nodules, in both blood and tumor samples.

The CDR3 numbers 15 residues from cysteine through phenylalanine. Just the 45-base CDR3 DNA is kept, in frame starting at base 1. A distance of 9 bases separates the germline ends of V and J, which lose 2 bases and 4 bases respectively. Sequences MNHNS (CDR1) and SASEGT (CDR2) are obtained from the germline V gene. None of the patients had been given any treatment before thyroid surgery. Patient clinical samples collected from about 2012 to 2018 were retrospectively analysed using T-cell receptor beta sequencing. This receptor was obtained from a female donor with papillary thyroid cancer or a benign thyroid nodule (not recorded which). Some clones in this sample may be carry-over from other donors' samples. The sample consisted of tumor tissue. The rearrangement combines TRBV6-1 with TRBJ1-6; TRBD1 is perhaps the D gene, given 5 matching bases. The CDR3 region: CASSERGDYNSPLHF. The DNA reads as follows: TGTGCCAGCAGTGAACGAGGGGATTATAATTCACCCCTCCACTTT.